Presented here are 6 T cell receptor beta chains from one specimen sequenced in a study of blood T cell repertoires in COVID-19 (dated by TCRdb to the early 2020s). Libraries came from the immunoSEQ multiplex PCR assay. TCRdb took this table from immuneACCESS and kept in-frame rearrangements with V and J called. Such tables lack part of the clones; where checked against another copy, unresolved V genes explain under half of the gap, and the rest is unexplained. A total of about 210,000 clones appear in this sample, approximately 82% of them only once. The ten largest clones capture about 10% of the sample. Sample: peripheral blood. The receptors originated from a man in his forties or fifties with active or convalescent COVID-19.

The gene calls are TRBV5-6 and TRBJ1-5; weak D call: TRBD1 (5 bases). CDR3 length: 16 amino acids. The V gene lost 0 bases and the J gene lost 7 bases, with 17 bases spanning the gap. The germline CDR1 and CDR2 sequences are SGHDT and YYEEEE. The CDR3 coding sequence is TGTGCCAGCAGCTTGGCCGGATGGGGGGGACGGCAGCCCCAGCATTTT. Encoded protein: CASSLAGWGGRQPQHF.

The chain has TRBV6-5 and TRBJ1-2; D is ambiguous. Germline CDR1 reads MNHEY; CDR2 reads SVGAGI. The CDR3 covers 13 residues. V was shortened by 0 bases and J by 1 base, with 3 bases between the two germline ends. The CDR3 DNA reads TGTGCCAGCAGTTACTCGAGTAACTATGGCTACACCTTC. This translates into CASSYSSNYGYTF.

J is TRBJ2-5 and V is TRBV5-4, with D possibly TRBD2 on 5 matching bases. V lost 6 bases and J lost 5, with 14 bases in between. The CDR3 is 13 amino acids. Germline-derived CDR1 and CDR2 are SGHNT and YYREEE (reference sequence). The CDR3 protein is CASTLRGLETQYF. The CDR3 DNA sequence: TGTGCCAGCACCTTAAGAGGGTTGGAGACCCAGTACTTC. Combining the CDR3 with reference TRBV5-4 and TRBJ2-5 gives the whole variable domain ETGVTQSPTHLIKTRGQQVTLRCSSQSGHNTVSWYQQALGQGPQFIFQYYREEENGRGNFPPRFSGLQFPNYSSELNVNALELDDSALYLCASTLRGLETQYFGPGTRLLVL.

CDR3 region: CASSSPGDRAYEQYV. The CDR3, as DNA: TGTGCCAGCAGTTCGCCTGGGGACAGAGCCTACGAGCAGTACGTC. The chain joins TRBV28 to TRBJ2-7; the match to TRBD1 covers 7 bases. The V gene's germline CDR1 is MDHEN and CDR2 SYDVKM. J gave up 2 bases and V 4 bases, and 8 bases lay outside the gene matches. The CDR3 is 15 amino acids.

CDR3 DNA sequence: TGCGCCAGCAGCTTGTCAGCGGGAAACTACAATGAGCAGTTCTTC. Translating gives CASSLSAGNYNEQFF. The chain combines TRBV5-1 with TRBJ2-1; TRBD2 agrees at 7 bases. The CDR3 loop spans 15 amino acids. Per germline, CDR1 SGHRS and CDR2 YFSETQ. The trim removed 1 base at V and 3 bases at J, leaving 4 bases unmatched.

V gene TRBV6-5 combines with J gene TRBJ2-5, with a possible D match to TRBD1 (5 bases). Trimming took off 9 bases at V and 3 bases at J, with 14 bases between the two ends. Germline V gene data show CDR1 as MNHEY and CDR2 as SVGAGI. The CDR3 sequence is 13 residues long. Here the CDR3 reads CASGKGWEETQYF. In nucleotides, the CDR3 is TGTGCCAGTGGTAAGGGGTGGGAAGAGACCCAGTACTTC.